Shown below are 26 T cell receptor beta chains from a single sample sequenced in a study of tumor and adjacent non-tumor tissue in lung cancer. This sample's RNA came from whole unsorted tissue. Three rounds of nested PCR, following a modified ARM-PCR protocol, produced the TCRbeta library. TCRdb re-derived calls from the multiplex PCR reads in MiXCR, one entry per CDR3 protein. The sample consists of 78,000 or so distinct CDR3 sequences, 80% of them appearing once. The sample comprised lung tumor tissue. Receptor source: a woman in her forties or fifties with non-small cell lung cancer.

As to this clonotype: Sequence at one end of the junction differs from germline and may be a read error. The chain employs TRBV4-2 and TRBJ1-4; the match to TRBD1 covers 8 bases. The CDR3 extends over 15 amino acids. Looked up from germline, CDR1 is LGHNA and CDR2 is YNFKEQ. The CDR3 DNA reads as TGTGCCAGCAACCAAGTCCAGGGGGCCGGTAAAAAACTGTTTTTT. This codes for CASNQVQGAGKKLFF.

A word on this clonotype: A junction boundary mismatches the germline segment, possibly from a read error. The V call is TRBV29-1, the J call TRBJ2-1; the D is unclear. Germline V gene sequence: CDR1 SQVTM, CDR2 ANQGSEA. The CDR3 is 14 amino acids. CDR3 nucleotide sequence: TGCATCGCCCGTAGACCTACCTCCTATAATGAGCAGTTCTTC. This encodes CIARRPTSYNEQFF.

This clonotype was detected only once. The V call is TRBV6-5, the J call TRBJ2-2; D may be TRBD2 (6 bases). The V gene's germline CDR1 is MNHEY and CDR2 SVGAGI. This CDR3 has 16 amino acids. The V end lost 5 bases, the J end lost 7 bases, and 20 bases lay between the germline ends. The CDR3 nucleotides are TGTGCCAGCAGTCACGGGGGACCATCGGACATCGGGGAGCTGTTTTTT. Amino acid sequence: CASSHGGPSDIGELFF.

The CDR3 bases are TGTGACATCAGTGTCCTCCGATCAGATACGCAGTATTTT. It specifies CDISVLRSDTQYF. The chain has TRBV2 and TRBJ2-3, with D unresolved. Germline V CDR1 and CDR2: SNHLY, FYNNEI. There are 13 residues in the CDR3.

The chain recombines TRBV10-3 with TRBJ2-1; D perhaps matches TRBD2 (5 bases). CDR3 length: 13 amino acids. Germline CDR1 reads ENHRY; CDR2 reads SYGVKD. V lost 6 bases, J lost 10 bases, and 16 bases lay in between. CDR3 coding DNA: TGTGCCATCAGCTGGAGGCAACCGGGAGAGCAGTTCTTC. Its protein is CAISWRQPGEQFF.

This clonotype showed up just once. The chain links TRBV5-6 to TRBJ2-3; D tentatively reads TRBD1 or TRBD2 (5 bases each). The CDR3 sequence is 16 residues long. V lost 4 bases and J 8 bases, leaving 23 bases between the germline ends. Germline CDR1 is SGHDT and CDR2 is YYEEEE. In DNA, the CDR3 is TGTGCCAGCAGCCCCTCCGAGGTGGGGACCAGGGTTACGCAGTATTTT. Its translation: CASSPSEVGTRVTQYF. The variable domain in full, completed from reference TRBV5-6 and TRBJ2-3, reads DAGVTQSPTHLIKTRGQQVTLRCSPKSGHDTVSWYQQALGQGPQFIFQYYEEEERQRGNFPDRFSGHQFPNYSSELNVNALLLGDSALYLCASSPSEVGTRVTQYFGPGTRLTVL.

CDR3: CVSILHRGRTFEQYF. The CDR3 nucleotides read TGTGTCAGTATCCTCCACAGGGGAAGAACCTTCGAGCAGTACTTC. The V and J genes are TRBV28 and TRBJ2-7; TRBD1 matches at 7 bases. Germline CDR1 MDHEN, CDR2 SYDVKM. The CDR3 sequence is 15 residues long.

The chain has TRBV28 and TRBJ2-7; D is undetermined. The CDR3 totals 14 residues. Germline V gene lookup returns CDR1 MDHEN and CDR2 SYDVKM. V dropped 6 bases and J dropped 3 bases, with 15 bases sitting between them. This CDR3 reads CASRFCDRYYEQYF. The CDR3 DNA reads TGTGCCAGCAGATTTTGTGATCGGTACTACGAGCAGTACTTC. Combining the CDR3 with reference TRBV28 and TRBJ2-7 gives the whole variable domain DVKVTQSSRYLVKRTGEKVFLECVQDMDHENMFWYRQDPGLGLRLIYFSYDVKMKEKGDIPEGYSVSREKKERFSLILESASTNQTSMYLCASRFCDRYYEQYFGPGTRLTVT.

Worth noting for this clonotype: Possible read error: a much larger clone is one base away. This chain uses TRBV5-1 with TRBJ2-7, with 8 bases that match TRBD1. Germline CDR1 reads SGHRS; CDR2 reads YFSETQ. The CDR3 extends over 13 amino acids. This CDR3 is CASSRDRSYAQYF. In DNA, the CDR3 is TGCGCCAGCAGCCGGGACAGGAGCTACGCGCAGTACTTC. Together with reference TRBV5-1 and TRBJ2-7, the CDR3 gives the full variable domain: KAGVTQTPRYLIKTRGQQVTLSCSPISGHRSVSWYQQTPGQGLQFLFEYFSETQRNKGNFPGRFSGRQFSNSRSEMNVSTLELGDSALYLCASSRDRSYAQYFGPGTRLTVT.

A word on this clonotype: Germline and junction disagree at one end, which may indicate a read error. V usage is TRBV12-3 or TRBV12-4 and J usage is TRBJ1-2; D call uncertain. CDR3 length: 11 amino acids. The CDR3 sequence: CASSTCFGYTF. The DNA for the CDR3 is TGTGCCAGCAGTACATGTTTTGGCTACACTTTC.

About this clonotype: The junction shows a germline mismatch at one end, possibly a read error. The chain employs TRBV12-3 or TRBV12-4 and TRBJ1-5; D is perhaps TRBD1 (6 bases). CDR3 length: 14 residues. CDR3 region: CATSFTGWGQPQHF. The CDR3 DNA reads TGTGCCACCAGTTTTACAGGGTGGGGCCAGCCCCAGCATTTT.

This sequence joins TRBV6-2 or TRBV6-3 and TRBJ2-5; D call uncertain. The germline V gene encodes CDR1 MNHEY and CDR2 SVGEGT. V lost 6 bases and J lost 5, with 19 bases in between. The CDR3 length is 15 residues. The CDR3: CASRLMSESRETQYF. The CDR3 DNA reads as TGTGCCAGCAGACTTATGAGCGAGAGCCGTGAGACCCAGTACTTC.

This clonotype was observed at least ten times. The chain combines TRBV6-2 or TRBV6-3 with TRBJ2-3, with D uncertain. Trimming cost V 7 bases and J 0 bases, with 8 bases left between them. The CDR3 has 13 amino acids. The germline V gene encodes CDR1 MNHEY and CDR2 SVGEGT. The CDR3 coding sequence is TGTGCCAGCAATATGATCAGCACAGATACGCAGTATTTT. Amino acid sequence: CASNMISTDTQYF.

This clonotype was seen at least ten times. This chain joins TRBV30 and TRBJ2-7; D is unresolved. There are 11 residues in the CDR3. The V gene lost 0 bases and the J gene lost 5 bases, with 5 bases spanning the gap. Germline V gene sequence: CDR1 GTSNPN, CDR2 SVGIG (reference sequence). This chain's CDR3 is CAWSVLDEQYF. The CDR3 nucleotides read TGTGCCTGGAGTGTTTTGGACGAGCAGTACTTC. The whole variable domain, remainder taken from reference TRBV30 and TRBJ2-7, is SQTIHQWPATLVQPVGSPLSLECTVEGTSNPNLYWYRQAAGRGLQLLFYSVGIGQISSEVPQNLSASRPQDRQFILSSKKLLLSDSGFYLCAWSVLDEQYFGPGTRLTVT.

This clonotype was found a few times. The junction and the germline gene differ at one end; a read error may be behind it. CDR3 protein: CSAKAQGAGYEQYF. The CDR3 region has the DNA TGCAGTGCTAAAGCACAGGGGGCCGGGTACGAGCAATACTTC. The genes are TRBV20-1 and TRBJ2-7; TRBD1 agrees at 9 bases. The CDR3 extends over 14 amino acids. Per the germline V gene, CDR1 is DFQATT and CDR2 is SNEGSKA (reference sequence).

For this clonotype: At one of its ends the junction is not consistent with the germline gene, which may arise from a read error. The chain is built from TRBV6-1 and TRBJ2-5, with D unclear. The CDR3 is 13 residues long. From germline, CDR1 is MNHNS and CDR2 SASEGT. The CDR3 nucleotides are TGTGGCAGCAATGAAATACGGGCGGAGACCCAGTACTTC. This codes for CGSNEIRAETQYF.

On this clonotype itself: At one end the junction does not follow the germline gene, possibly because of a read error. The genes are TRBV6-1 and TRBJ1-5, with D maybe TRBD1 (5 bases). There are 15 residues in the CDR3. Germline V lookup: CDR1 MNHNS, CDR2 SASEGT. CDR3 amino acids: CAGGTRGKSSQPQRF. Here the CDR3 DNA reads TGTGCCGGTGGAACGAGGGGAAAAAGCTCTCAGCCCCAGCGTTTT.

This clonotype was picked up many times. The chain links TRBV28 to TRBJ1-1; no definite D call. The CDR3 contains 11 residues. Trimming pared 6 bases from V and 2 bases from J, leaving 4 bases between. Per germline, CDR1 MDHEN and CDR2 SYDVKM. CDR3 DNA sequence: TGTGCCAGCAGGAGTAACACTGAAGCTTTCTTT. Translation gives CASRSNTEAFF.

Notes on this clonotype: Relative to the germline gene, one junction end is altered; a read error may explain this. The V call is TRBV20-1, the J call TRBJ2-1; tentatively, D is TRBD1 (6 bases). The CDR3 covers 15 residues. Germline CDR1 DFQATT, CDR2 SNEGSKA (reference sequence). CDR3 bases: TGCAGTGCTAGATCGGTACAGGGCGGTTACAATGAGCAGTTATTC. It codes for CSARSVQGGYNEQLF.

This clonotype was seen a single time. Relative to the germline gene, one junction end is altered; a read error may explain this. The chain employs TRBV6-1 and TRBJ2-4; unclear D gene. CDR1 is MNHNS and CDR2 is SASEGT in the germline V gene. CDR3 length: 11 amino acids. CDR3 sequence (DNA): TGTGTCAGCAGTGAACTAAGCATTGGGTACTTC. It translates to CVSSELSIGYF.

As concerns this clonotype: At one end, the junction sequence differs from germline, possibly due to a read error. This chain connects TRBV28 to TRBJ2-7; D call uncertain. Germline CDR1 and CDR2: MDHEN and SYDVKM. The CDR3 is 14 residues long. The CDR3 DNA is TGTGCTAGCAGCGACACGCGCCTTTCCTACGAGCAGTACTTC. Amino acid sequence: CASSDTRLSYEQYF.

The chain has TRBV4-1 and TRBJ2-7; maybe TRBD2 (5 bases). The length of the CDR3 is 15 residues. V was cut by 3 bases and J by 1 base, with 13 bases left in between. The germline V gene encodes CDR1 MGHRA and CDR2 YSYEKL. CDR3 residues: CASSQRPAESYEQYF. DNA of the CDR3: TGCGCCAGCAGCCAGAGACCAGCGGAGTCCTACGAGCAGTACTTC.

The sample holds a few counts of this clonotype. The chain carries TRBV7-9 and TRBJ1-2; D uncertain. Trimming cost V 2 bases and J 5 bases, with 27 bases left between them. The CDR3 spans 19 residues. Germline V gives CDR1 SEHNR, CDR2 FQNEAQ (reference sequence). In DNA, the CDR3 is TGTGCCAGCAGCTTATTCCCGCGAAGCTCGGGAGATCCGAAATATGGCTACACCTTC. It yields the protein CASSLFPRSSGDPKYGYTF.

Concerning this clonotype itself: Its ends do not fully match the called genes, so a read error is possible. V is TRBV12-3 or TRBV12-4 and J is TRBJ2-3; D call uncertain. The CDR3 sequence is 14 residues long. For the CDR3, the DNA is TGTGCCAGCAGCCCTAAGCCTATCACAGATACACAGTATTTT. Protein product: CASSPKPITDTQYF.

Concerning this clonotype itself: One end of the junction is discordant with germline, which a read error may explain. The gene calls are TRBV6-5 and TRBJ2-6; D is possibly TRBD1 or TRBD2 (5 bases each). The V gene's germline CDR1 is MNHEY and CDR2 SVGAGI. This CDR3 has 19 residues. For the CDR3, the DNA is TGTGGCAGCAATCCACGACCCGGGACGGTGGGTTCTGGGGCCAACGTCCTGACTTTC. As protein: CGSNPRPGTVGSGANVLTF.

V usage is TRBV20-1 and J usage is TRBJ2-1; the D is unclear. The germline CDR1 and CDR2 sequences are DFQATT and SNEGSKA (reference sequence). The CDR3 is made up of 16 amino acids. The CDR3 DNA is TGCACTGTTACCATCCACTTGGCGAACTTGGGGAATGAGCAGTTCTTC. Translated, it gives CTVTIHLANLGNEQFF.